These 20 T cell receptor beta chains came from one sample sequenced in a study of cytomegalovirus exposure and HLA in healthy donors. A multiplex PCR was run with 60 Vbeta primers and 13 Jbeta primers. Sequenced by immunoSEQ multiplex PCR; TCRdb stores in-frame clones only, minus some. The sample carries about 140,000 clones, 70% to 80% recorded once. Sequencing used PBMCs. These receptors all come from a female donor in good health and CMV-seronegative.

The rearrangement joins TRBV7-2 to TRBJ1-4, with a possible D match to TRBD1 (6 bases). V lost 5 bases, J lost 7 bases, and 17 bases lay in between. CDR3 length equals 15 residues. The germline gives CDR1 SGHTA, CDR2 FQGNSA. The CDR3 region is CASSPRAGVREKLFF. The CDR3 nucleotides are TGTGCCAGCAGCCCGCGAGCAGGGGTCCGTGAAAAACTGTTTTTT.

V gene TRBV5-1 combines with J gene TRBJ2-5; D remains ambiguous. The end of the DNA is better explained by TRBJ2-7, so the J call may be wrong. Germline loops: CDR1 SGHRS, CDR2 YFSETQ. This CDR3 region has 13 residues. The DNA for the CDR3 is TGCGCCAGCAGCTTGGCCTCCAGGTACGAGCAGTACTTC. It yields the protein CASSLASRYEQYF.

The CDR3 DNA reads TGTGCCAGTAGTATTTTTGGGGACAGGGGTTACGAGCAGTACTTC. This encodes CASSIFGDRGYEQYF. This sequence joins TRBV19 and TRBJ2-7; 10 bases are shared with TRBD1. The V segment lost 3 bases and the J segment 4 bases; nucleotides outside the gene matches: 6. Germline V gene sequence: CDR1 LNHDA, CDR2 SQIVND (reference sequence). The CDR3 extends over 15 amino acids.

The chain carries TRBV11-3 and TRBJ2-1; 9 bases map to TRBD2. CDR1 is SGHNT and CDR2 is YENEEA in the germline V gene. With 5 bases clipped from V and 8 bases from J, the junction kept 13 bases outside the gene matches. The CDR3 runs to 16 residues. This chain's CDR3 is CASSVMGREGIDEQFF. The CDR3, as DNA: TGTGCCAGCAGCGTCATGGGGCGGGAGGGGATCGATGAGCAGTTCTTC.

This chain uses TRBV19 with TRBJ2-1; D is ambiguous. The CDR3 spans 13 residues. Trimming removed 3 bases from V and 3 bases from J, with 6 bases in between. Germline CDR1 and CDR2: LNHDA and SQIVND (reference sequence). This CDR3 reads CASSISLYNEQFF. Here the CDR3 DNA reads TGTGCCAGTAGTATTTCCCTCTACAATGAGCAGTTCTTC. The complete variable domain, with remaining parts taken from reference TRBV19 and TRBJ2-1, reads DGGITQSPKYLFRKEGQNVTLSCEQNLNHDAMYWYRQDPGQGLRLIYYSQIVNDFQKGDIAEGYSVSREKKESFPLTVTSAQKNPTAFYLCASSISLYNEQFFGPGTRLTVL.

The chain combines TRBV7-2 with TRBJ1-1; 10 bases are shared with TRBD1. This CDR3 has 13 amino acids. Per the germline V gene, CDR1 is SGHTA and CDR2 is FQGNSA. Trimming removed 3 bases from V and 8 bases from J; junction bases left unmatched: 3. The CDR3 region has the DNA TGTGCCAGCAGCTTGACAGGGGGCTTCGAAGCTTTCTTT. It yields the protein CASSLTGGFEAFF.

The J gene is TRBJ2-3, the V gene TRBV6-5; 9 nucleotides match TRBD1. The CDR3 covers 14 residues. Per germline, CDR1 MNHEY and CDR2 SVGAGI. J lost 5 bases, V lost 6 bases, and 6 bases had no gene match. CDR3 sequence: CASRDTGGKDTQYF. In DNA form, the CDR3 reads TGTGCCAGCAGGGACACAGGGGGCAAAGATACGCAGTATTTT.

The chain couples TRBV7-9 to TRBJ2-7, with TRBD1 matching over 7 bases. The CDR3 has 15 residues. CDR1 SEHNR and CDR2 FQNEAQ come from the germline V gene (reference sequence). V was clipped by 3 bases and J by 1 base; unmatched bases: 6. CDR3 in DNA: TGTGCCAGCAGCTTGAAGGGGGCGAATTCCTACGAGCAGTACTTC. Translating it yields CASSLKGANSYEQYF.

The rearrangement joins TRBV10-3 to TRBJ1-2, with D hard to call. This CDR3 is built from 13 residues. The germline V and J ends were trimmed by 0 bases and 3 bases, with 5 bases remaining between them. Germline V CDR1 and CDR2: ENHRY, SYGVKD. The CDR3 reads CAISESADYGYTF. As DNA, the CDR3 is TGTGCCATCAGTGAGTCGGCGGACTATGGCTACACCTTC.

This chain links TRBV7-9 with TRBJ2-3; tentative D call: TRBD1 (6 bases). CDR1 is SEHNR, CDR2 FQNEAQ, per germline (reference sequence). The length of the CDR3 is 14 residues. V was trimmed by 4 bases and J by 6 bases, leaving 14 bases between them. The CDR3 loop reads CASSSGTLPDTQYF. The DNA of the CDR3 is TGTGCCAGCAGCTCCGGGACACTCCCTGATACGCAGTATTTT.

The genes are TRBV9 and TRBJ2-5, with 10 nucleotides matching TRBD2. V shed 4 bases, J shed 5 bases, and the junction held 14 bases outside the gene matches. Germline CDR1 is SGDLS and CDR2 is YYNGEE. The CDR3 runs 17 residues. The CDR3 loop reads CASSRGPLAGVGETQYF. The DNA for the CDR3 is TGTGCCAGCAGCCGCGGCCCCCTAGCGGGGGTCGGGGAGACCCAGTACTTC. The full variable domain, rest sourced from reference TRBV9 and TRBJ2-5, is DSGVTQTPKHLITATGQRVTLRCSPRSGDLSVYWYQQSLDQGLQFLIQYYNGEERAKGNILERFSAQQFPDLHSELNLSSLELGDSALYFCASSRGPLAGVGETQYFGPGTRLLVL.

The CDR3 sequence: CAGWRNYGYTF. CDR3 bases: TGTGCGGGGTGGAGGAACTATGGCTACACCTTC. The chain is built from TRBV30 and TRBJ1-2; D gene ambiguous. In germline, CDR1 is GTSNPN, CDR2 SVGIG (reference sequence). The CDR3 has 11 residues. The whole variable domain, remainder taken from reference TRBV30 and TRBJ1-2, is SQTIHQWPATLVQPVGSPLSLECTVEGTSNPNLYWYRQAAGRGLQLLFYSVGIGQISSEVPQNLSASRPQDRQFILSSKKLLLSDSGFYLCAGWRNYGYTFGSGTRLTVV.

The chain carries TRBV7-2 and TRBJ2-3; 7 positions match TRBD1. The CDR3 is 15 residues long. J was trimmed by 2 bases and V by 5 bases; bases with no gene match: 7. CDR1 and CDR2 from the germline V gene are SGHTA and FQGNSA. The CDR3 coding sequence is TGTGCCAGCAGCATCGACAGGGTCGTCACAGATACGCAGTATTTT. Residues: CASSIDRVVTDTQYF.

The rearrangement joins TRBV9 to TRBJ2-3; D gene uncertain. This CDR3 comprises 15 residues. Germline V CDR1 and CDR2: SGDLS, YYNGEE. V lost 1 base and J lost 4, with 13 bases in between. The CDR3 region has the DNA TGTGCCAGCAGCGTATACATTAATGCCGCAGATACGCAGTATTTT. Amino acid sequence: CASSVYINAADTQYF.

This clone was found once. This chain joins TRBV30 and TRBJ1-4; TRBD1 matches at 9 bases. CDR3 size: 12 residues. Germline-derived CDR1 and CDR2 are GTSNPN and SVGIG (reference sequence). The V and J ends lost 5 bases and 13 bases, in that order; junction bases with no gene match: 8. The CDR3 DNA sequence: TGTGCCTGGGGGACAGGGAGAGGGACACTGTTTTTT. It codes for CAWGTGRGTLFF.

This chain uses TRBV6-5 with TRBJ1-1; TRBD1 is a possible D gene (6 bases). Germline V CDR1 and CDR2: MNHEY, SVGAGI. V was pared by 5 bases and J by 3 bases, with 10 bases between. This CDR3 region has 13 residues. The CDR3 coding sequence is TGTGCCAGCAGTAAGACAGGAGACACTGAAGCTTTCTTT. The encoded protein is CASSKTGDTEAFF.

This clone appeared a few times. The CDR3 reads CASSQGTGGASWNEKLFF. As DNA, the CDR3 is TGCGCCAGCAGCCAAGGGACAGGGGGCGCATCTTGGAATGAAAAACTGTTTTTT. The genes are TRBV4-1 and TRBJ1-4; TRBD1 matches at 11 bases. The CDR3 has 18 residues. Germline CDR1 reads MGHRA; CDR2 reads YSYEKL. Trimming cost V 1 base and J 5 bases; bases outside gene matches: 9.

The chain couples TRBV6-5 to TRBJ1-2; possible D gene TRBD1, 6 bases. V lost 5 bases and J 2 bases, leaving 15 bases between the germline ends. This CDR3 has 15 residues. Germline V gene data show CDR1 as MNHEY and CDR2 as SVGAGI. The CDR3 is CASSTGPGLNYGYTF. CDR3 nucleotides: TGTGCCAGCAGTACAGGGCCGGGCCTAAACTATGGCTACACCTTC.

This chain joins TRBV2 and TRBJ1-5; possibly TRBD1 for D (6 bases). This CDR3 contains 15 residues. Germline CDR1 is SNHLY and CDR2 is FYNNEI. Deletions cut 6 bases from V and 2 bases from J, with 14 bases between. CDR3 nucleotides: TGTGCCAGCAGGACGGCCGGGACACGCAATCAGCCCCAGCATTTT. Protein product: CASRTAGTRNQPQHF. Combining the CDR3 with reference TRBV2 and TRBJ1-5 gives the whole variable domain EPEVTQTPSHQVTQMGQEVILRCVPISNHLYFYWYRQILGQKVEFLVSFYNNEISEKSEIFDDQFSVERPDGSNFTLKIRSTKLEDSAMYFCASRTAGTRNQPQHFGDGTRLSIL.

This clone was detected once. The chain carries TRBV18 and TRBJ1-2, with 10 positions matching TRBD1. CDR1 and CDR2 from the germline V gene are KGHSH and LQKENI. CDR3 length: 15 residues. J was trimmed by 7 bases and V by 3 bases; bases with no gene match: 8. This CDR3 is CASSPVTGTGAGYTF. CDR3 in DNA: TGTGCCAGCTCACCGGTTACCGGGACAGGGGCTGGCTACACCTTC.